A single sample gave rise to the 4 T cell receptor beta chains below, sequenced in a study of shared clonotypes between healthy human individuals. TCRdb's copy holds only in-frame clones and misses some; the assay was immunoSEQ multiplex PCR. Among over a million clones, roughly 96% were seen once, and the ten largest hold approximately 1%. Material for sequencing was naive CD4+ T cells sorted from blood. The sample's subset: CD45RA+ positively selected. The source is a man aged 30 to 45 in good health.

DNA of the CDR3: TGTGCCAGCAGACGCACCCGGACAGCCGTAAATGAGCAGTTCTTC. Its protein is CASRRTRTAVNEQFF. V is TRBV6-5 and J is TRBJ2-1; possible D gene TRBD1, 6 bases. The CDR3 runs 15 residues. CDR1 is MNHEY, CDR2 SVGAGI, per germline. V was pared by 6 bases and J by 7 bases, with 19 bases between.

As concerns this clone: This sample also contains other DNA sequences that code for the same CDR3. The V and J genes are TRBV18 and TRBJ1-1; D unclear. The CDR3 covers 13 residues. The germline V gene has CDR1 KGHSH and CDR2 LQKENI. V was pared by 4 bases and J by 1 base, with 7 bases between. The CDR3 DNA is TGTGCCAGCTCACGTCAGGAGAACACTGAAGCTTTCTTT. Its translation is CASSRQENTEAFF.

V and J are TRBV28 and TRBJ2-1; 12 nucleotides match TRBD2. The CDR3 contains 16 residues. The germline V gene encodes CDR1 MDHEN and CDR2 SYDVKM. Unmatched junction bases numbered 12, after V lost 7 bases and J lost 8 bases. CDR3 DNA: TGTGCCAGCACCCCTTTTGGGACTAGCGGGTCCGATGAGCAGTTCTTC. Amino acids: CASTPFGTSGSDEQFF.

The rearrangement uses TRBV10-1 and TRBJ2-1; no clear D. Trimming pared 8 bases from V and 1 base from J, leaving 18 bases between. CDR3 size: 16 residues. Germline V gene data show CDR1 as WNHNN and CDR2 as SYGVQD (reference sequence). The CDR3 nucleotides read TGCGCCAGCTGGAAACTGGGCAGGAGTTCCTACAATGAGCAGTTCTTC. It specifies CASWKLGRSSYNEQFF.